The 9 T cell receptor beta chains listed next were all sequenced from one sample in a study of blood T cell repertoires in COVID-19. Some clones are missing from TCRdb's copy, which holds only in-frame ones; the method was immunoSEQ multiplex PCR. The sample has about 190,000 clones, 75% to 90% seen once. Sequencing was performed on peripheral blood. These receptors originate from a man in his forties with acute or convalescent COVID-19.

The J gene is TRBJ1-1, the V gene TRBV28; a possible D gene is TRBD1 (6 bases). The germline V gene encodes CDR1 MDHEN and CDR2 SYDVKM. The CDR3 is 15 amino acids. Trimming left V 6 bases short and J 3 bases short, with 17 bases between. The CDR3 spells CASRGGAGEDTEAFF. The DNA for the CDR3 is TGTGCCAGCAGGGGAGGGGCAGGGGAGGACACTGAAGCTTTCTTT.

The V gene is TRBV19, the J gene TRBJ2-3; 7 bases are a match to TRBD2. The CDR3 is 14 residues long. Germline V gene sequence: CDR1 LNHDA, CDR2 SQIVND (reference sequence). The junction had 8 bases not matched to a gene; V was cut back by 7 bases and J by 4 bases. The CDR3 DNA reads as TGTGCCAGTATACCCGCGGGGGAAGCAGATACGCAGTATTTT. It translates to CASIPAGEADTQYF.

The CDR3 sequence: CASSLGPTPNYGYTF. CDR3 coding DNA: TGTGCCAGCAGCCTGGGCCCTACCCCTAACTATGGCTACACCTTC. The chain combines TRBV7-2 with TRBJ1-2, with D uncertain. Trimming removed 5 bases from V and 0 bases from J, with 13 bases in between. CDR3 size: 15 residues. Germline V gene sequence: CDR1 SGHTA, CDR2 FQGNSA.

This clone was seen only once. The chain employs TRBV2 and TRBJ1-6; 7 nucleotides agree with TRBD1. CDR3 length: 15 amino acids. Per germline, CDR1 SNHLY and CDR2 FYNNEI. The V gene end was trimmed by 6 bases and the J gene end by 7 bases; junction bases not matched to a gene: 9. CDR3 amino acids: CASSLQGPLNSPLHF. The CDR3 DNA follows: TGTGCCAGCAGCCTACAGGGGCCCCTGAATTCACCCCTCCACTTT.

This clone has more than one count but fewer than ten. The chain carries TRBV9 and TRBJ1-4, with 8 bases matching TRBD1. With V trimmed by 4 bases and J by 8 bases, 13 bases remained unmatched. The CDR3 totals 16 residues. Germline lookup yields CDR1 SGDLS and CDR2 YYNGEE. CDR3 bases: TGTGCCAGCAGCTCCCAGATATCAGGGGGCCGGGAAAAACTGTTTTTT. Encoded protein: CASSSQISGGREKLFF.

A few counts support this clone. V usage is TRBV6-5 and J usage is TRBJ1-5, with 9 nucleotides matching TRBD1. V lost 6 bases, J lost 5 bases, and 8 bases stayed unmatched. Germline V gives CDR1 MNHEY, CDR2 SVGAGI. This CDR3 is 15 amino acids long. CDR3 DNA: TGTGCCAGCAGGCCACCGGGACAGGGAGATCAGCCCCAGCATTTT. Protein: CASRPPGQGDQPQHF.

The V call is TRBV27, the J call TRBJ1-5; possible D gene TRBD1, 5 bases. This CDR3 region has 14 residues. V was clipped by 5 bases and J by 8 bases, with 16 bases between them. Germline lookup yields CDR1 MNHEY and CDR2 SMNVEV (reference sequence). The CDR3: CASSPRWGGEPQHF. Here the CDR3 DNA reads TGTGCCAGCAGTCCCCGTTGGGGCGGGGAGCCCCAGCATTTT.

This rearrangement joins TRBV27 to TRBJ2-7, with 10 positions matching TRBD1. With 5 bases clipped from V and 3 bases from J, the junction kept 1 base outside the gene matches. Germline V gene lookup returns CDR1 MNHEY and CDR2 SMNVEV (reference sequence). The CDR3 extends over 13 amino acids. The CDR3 nucleotides read TGTGCCAGCAGTCGGGACAGGGGCTACGAGCAGTACTTC. Residues: CASSRDRGYEQYF.

CDR3 sequence (DNA): TGTGCCAGCAGTTACGAGGGCGGGAGCTACAATGAGCAGTTCTTC. As protein: CASSYEGGSYNEQFF. V and J are TRBV6-2 or TRBV6-3 and TRBJ2-1; 7 nucleotides line up with TRBD2. V was pared by 2 bases and J by 3 bases, with 4 bases of the junction left unmatched. Germline CDR1 reads MNHEY; CDR2 reads SVGEGT. The CDR3 extends over 15 amino acids.